This TCR beta chain was identified in a study of PD-L1 blockade in urothelial cancer. About the research overall: Around 2014 therapy began: atezolizumab 1,200 mg intravenously every 3 weeks. Researchers found blood samples held a median of about 130,000 T cells.

Findings and limits, study-wide: In blood at 3 weeks, tumor-associated clones expanded more among patients with durable benefit.

The table came from immunoSEQ multiplex PCR; TCRdb's copy has only in-frame clones and leaves some out. The table lists about 50,000 clones, about 80% of them singletons. The germline gives CDR1 MNHNS, CDR2 SASEGT. The CDR3 length is 13 residues. V lost 7 bases, J lost 3 bases, and 4 bases stayed unmatched. The time point here: pretreatment peripheral blood. Only a few counts were recorded for this clone. Antigen specificity is unknown. The chain recombines TRBV6-1 with TRBJ1-2; 8 bases fit TRBD1. The input for sequencing was PBMCs, taken around atezolizumab (anti-PD-L1) treatment. The origin of this receptor is a man in his 70s with urothelial cancer. As DNA, the CDR3 is TGTGCCAGCACCCACAGGGGGGACTATGGCTACACCTTC. This translates into CASTHRGDYGYTF.